Presented here are 20 T cell receptor beta chains from one specimen sequenced in a study of T cells in Graves' hyperthyroidism and ophthalmopathy. It was RNA transcripts that yielded the amplified TCR beta CDR3 regions. TCR CDR3 underwent first-round RT-PCR with the HTBI primer set. TCRdb independently ran MiXCR on the multiplex PCR reads; one entry per CDR3 protein. The table lists about 350,000 distinct CDR3 sequences, roughly 13% of them singletons. Sequencing used blood. The receptor set was obtained from a woman between 40 and 55 years old with Graves' ophthalmopathy.

V and J are TRBV3-1 and TRBJ1-1; no reliable D call. The germline V and J ends were trimmed by 2 bases and 1 base, with 5 bases remaining between them. The germline gives CDR1 LGHDT, CDR2 YNNKEL (reference sequence). The CDR3 consists of 13 residues. The CDR3 DNA follows: TGTGCCAGCAGCCAAAAACCGAACACTGAAGCTTTCTTT. Its protein product is CASSQKPNTEAFF. Supplemented by reference TRBV3-1 and TRBJ1-1, the full variable domain reads DTAVSQTPKYLVTQMGNDKSIKCEQNLGHDTMYWYKQDSKKFLKIMFSYNNKELIINETVPNRFSPKSPDKAHLNLHINSLELGDSAVYFCASSQKPNTEAFFGQGTRLTVV.

This clonotype was counted many times. The chain joins TRBV20-1 to TRBJ2-1; the D is unclear. V lost 0 bases to trimming and J lost 4 bases, with 7 bases between them. This CDR3 is built from 13 residues. Germline lookup yields CDR1 DFQATT and CDR2 SNEGSKA (reference sequence). This CDR3 reads CSAREYAYNEQFF. CDR3 coding DNA: TGCAGTGCTAGAGAGTACGCGTACAATGAGCAGTTCTTC.

The rearrangement uses TRBV20-1 and TRBJ2-1; D may be TRBD1 (6 bases). The ends were cut back, 3 bases at V and 4 bases at J, with 22 bases in the middle. The germline gives CDR1 DFQATT, CDR2 SNEGSKA (reference sequence). The CDR3 totals 17 residues. The CDR3 sequence: CSARASRGLNIYNEQFF. CDR3 nucleotides: TGCAGTGCTAGGGCCTCCAGGGGTCTTAATATTTACAATGAGCAGTTCTTC.

The rearrangement uses TRBV6-1 and TRBJ2-7, with TRBD2 matching over 9 bases. The CDR3 length is 17 residues. Losses at the gene ends were 8 bases for V and 1 base for J; bases not matched to a gene: 15. Germline loops: CDR1 MNHNS, CDR2 SASEGT. CDR3 loop: CASLRWGSGSTSYEQYF. In nucleotides, the CDR3 is TGTGCCAGCCTCAGGTGGGGTAGCGGGAGTACATCCTACGAGCAGTACTTC.

This clonotype was counted ten times or more. The chain carries TRBV24-1 and TRBJ2-1, with TRBD1 matching over 7 bases. CDR1 KGHDR and CDR2 SFDVKD come from the germline V gene. V lost 8 bases and J lost 5; bases outside the gene matches: 5. The CDR3 runs 13 residues. CDR3 DNA sequence: TGTGCCACCATAGGACAGGAGGACAATGAGCAGTTCTTC. Its translation: CATIGQEDNEQFF.

This clonotype came up many times. The chain combines TRBV6-1 with TRBJ1-3; D is uncertain. CDR1 is MNHNS, CDR2 SASEGT, per germline. The ends were cut back, 6 bases at V and 3 bases at J, with 9 bases in the middle. There are 13 residues in the CDR3. The CDR3 bases are TGTGCCAGCAGCTCCTCCTTTGGAAACACCATATATTTT. Protein sequence: CASSSSFGNTIYF.

This clonotype was seen repeatedly, ten times or more. The chain recombines TRBV10-3 with TRBJ2-1; TRBD1 matches 10 bases. Per germline, CDR1 ENHRY and CDR2 SYGVKD. The V segment lost 3 bases and the J segment 4 bases; nucleotides outside the gene matches: 6. This CDR3 spans 16 amino acids. For the CDR3, the DNA is TGTGCCATCAGTGATCCCCGGGACAGGGGATACAATGAGCAGTTCTTC. Encoded protein: CAISDPRDRGYNEQFF.

This clonotype occurred many times. The V gene is TRBV2, the J gene TRBJ2-1; TRBD2 matches at 14 bases. This CDR3 is 18 amino acids long. The V gene's germline CDR1 is SNHLY and CDR2 FYNNEI. V shed 2 bases and J 4 bases; nucleotides not matched to a gene: 7. DNA of the CDR3: TGTGCCAGCAGTGAAAGACTAGCGGGAGGGTTTATATACAATGAGCAGTTCTTC. Translation gives CASSERLAGGFIYNEQFF.

This clonotype occurred many times. The chain carries TRBV19 and TRBJ1-2; D is ambiguous. The CDR3 is 14 amino acids. The V gene lost 5 bases and the J gene lost 6 bases, with 16 bases spanning the gap. Germline V gives CDR1 LNHDA, CDR2 SQIVND (reference sequence). The CDR3 is CASSPTYLLDGYTF. CDR3 bases: TGTGCCAGTAGTCCAACTTACCTACTGGATGGCTACACCTTC. Together with reference TRBV19 and TRBJ1-2, the CDR3 gives the full variable domain: DGGITQSPKYLFRKEGQNVTLSCEQNLNHDAMYWYRQDPGQGLRLIYYSQIVNDFQKGDIAEGYSVSREKKESFPLTVTSAQKNPTAFYLCASSPTYLLDGYTFGSGTRLTVV.

This clonotype was observed a handful of times. This sequence joins TRBV20-1 and TRBJ1-2; 12 nucleotides agree with TRBD1. V lost 3 bases, J lost 7 bases, and 9 bases stayed unmatched. CDR3 size: 15 residues. CDR1 is DFQATT, CDR2 SNEGSKA, per germline (reference sequence). The CDR3 nucleotides read TGCAGTGCTAGGGACGATGGGGACAGGGGGCTTGGCTACACCTTC. Translated: CSARDDGDRGLGYTF.

This clonotype was counted only a few times. The chain recombines TRBV29-1 with TRBJ1-2; maybe TRBD1 (6 bases). The CDR3 is made up of 12 amino acids. The V end was cut by 0 bases, the J end by 14 bases, with 16 bases between. CDR1 is SQVTM and CDR2 is ANQGSEA in the germline V gene. The CDR3 sequence is CSVEETGSPGTF. CDR3 sequence (DNA): TGCAGCGTTGAAGAGACAGGTTCTCCTGGAACCTTC.

The sample holds many counts of this clonotype. The chain employs TRBV24-1 and TRBJ1-2; D unresolved. The CDR3 totals 15 residues. V was clipped by 3 bases and J by 3 bases, with 13 bases between them. Per germline, CDR1 KGHDR and CDR2 SFDVKD. The chain's CDR3 is CATSDGTDGDYGYTF. In DNA form, the CDR3 reads TGTGCCACCAGTGATGGCACGGATGGGGACTATGGCTACACCTTC.

The rearrangement joins TRBV4-3 to TRBJ1-6, with TRBD1 matching 8 bases. The germline V gene has CDR1 LGHNA and CDR2 YSLEER. The trim removed 5 bases at V and 10 bases at J, leaving 4 bases unmatched. The CDR3 is made up of 13 amino acids. The chain's CDR3 is CASSGQGRSPLHF. The CDR3 coding sequence is TGCGCCAGCAGCGGACAGGGCCGATCACCCCTCCACTTT.

This clonotype has ten or more counts. The chain carries TRBV20-1 and TRBJ2-3, with D unclear. Trimming removed 3 bases from V and 6 bases from J, with 10 bases in between. The germline CDR1 and CDR2 sequences are DFQATT and SNEGSKA (reference sequence). The CDR3 has 12 amino acids. Here the CDR3 reads CSASPGQDTQYF. The CDR3 bases are TGCAGTGCTAGCCCCGGCCAGGATACGCAGTATTTT.

This clonotype appeared many times. The rearrangement uses TRBV7-9 and TRBJ2-7; no firm D call. The CDR3 is 13 amino acids. The germline CDR1 and CDR2 sequences are SEHNR and FQNEAQ (reference sequence). V dropped 5 bases and J dropped 2 bases, with 10 bases sitting between them. CDR3 protein: CASSPGNAYEQYF. CDR3 nucleotide sequence: TGTGCCAGCAGCCCCGGCAACGCCTACGAGCAGTACTTC.

This clonotype was detected only a few times. V is TRBV6-1 and J is TRBJ2-3; a weak D match, TRBD2 (6 bases). V gave up 2 bases and J gave up 2 bases, with 14 bases separating them. Germline V gene lookup returns CDR1 MNHNS and CDR2 SASEGT. The CDR3 is made up of 16 amino acids. DNA for the CDR3: TGTGCCAGCAGTGAAAAACGCGGCGGGGACACAGATACGCAGTATTTT. Encoded protein: CASSEKRGGDTDTQYF.

Only a few counts were recorded for this clonotype. J is TRBJ1-2 and V is TRBV4-1; D not certain. This CDR3 is 15 amino acids long. The V end was cut by 5 bases, the J end by 4 bases, with 17 bases between. The germline gives CDR1 MGHRA, CDR2 YSYEKL. The CDR3 loop reads CASSYKQKSLYGYTF. The CDR3 coding sequence is TGCGCCAGCAGCTATAAACAAAAGTCCCTCTATGGCTACACCTTC.

This clonotype has at least ten counts. The chain employs TRBV29-1 and TRBJ2-7, with D possibly being TRBD1 or TRBD2 (5 bases each). In germline, CDR1 is SQVTM, CDR2 ANQGSEA. The CDR3 has 13 amino acids. V dropped 7 bases and J dropped 1 base, with 14 bases sitting between them. This CDR3 is CSARRGGSYEQYF. The CDR3 bases are TGCAGCGCACGACGGGGCGGTTCCTACGAGCAGTACTTC.

Only a few counts were recorded for this clonotype. CDR3 sequence (DNA): TGTGCCAGCAGCCCGTGGAGGGGGCAGAACACCATATATTTT. Translated: CASSPWRGQNTIYF. The genes are TRBV3-1 and TRBJ1-3; 7 bases line up with TRBD1. V lost 4 bases, J lost 7 bases, and 7 bases stayed unmatched. The CDR3 sequence is 14 residues long. Germline V CDR1 and CDR2: LGHDT, YNNKEL (reference sequence).

The chain joins TRBV6-1 to TRBJ1-6, with 8 nucleotides matching TRBD1. With 6 bases clipped from V and 7 bases from J, the junction kept 11 bases outside the gene matches. CDR3 length: 16 amino acids. Germline V lookup: CDR1 MNHNS, CDR2 SASEGT. CDR3 sequence reads: CASSLRRQGQNSPLHF. In DNA form, the CDR3 reads TGTGCCAGCAGCCTTAGGCGACAGGGGCAGAATTCACCCCTCCACTTT.